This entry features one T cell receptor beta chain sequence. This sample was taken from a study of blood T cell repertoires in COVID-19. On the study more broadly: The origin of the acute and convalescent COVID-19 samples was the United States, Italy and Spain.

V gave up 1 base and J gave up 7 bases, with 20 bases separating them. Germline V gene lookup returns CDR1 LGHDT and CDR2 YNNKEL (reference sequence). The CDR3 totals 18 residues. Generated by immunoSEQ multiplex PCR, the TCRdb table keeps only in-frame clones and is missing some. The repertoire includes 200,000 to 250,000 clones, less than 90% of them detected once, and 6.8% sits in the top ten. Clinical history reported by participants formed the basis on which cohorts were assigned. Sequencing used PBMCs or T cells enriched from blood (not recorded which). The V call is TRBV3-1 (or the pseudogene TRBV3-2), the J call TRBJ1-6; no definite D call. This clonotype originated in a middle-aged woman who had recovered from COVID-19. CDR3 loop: CASSQVPYYGGKNSPLHF. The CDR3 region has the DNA TGTGCCAGCAGCCAAGTGCCTTATTATGGAGGGAAGAATTCACCCCTCCACTTT.